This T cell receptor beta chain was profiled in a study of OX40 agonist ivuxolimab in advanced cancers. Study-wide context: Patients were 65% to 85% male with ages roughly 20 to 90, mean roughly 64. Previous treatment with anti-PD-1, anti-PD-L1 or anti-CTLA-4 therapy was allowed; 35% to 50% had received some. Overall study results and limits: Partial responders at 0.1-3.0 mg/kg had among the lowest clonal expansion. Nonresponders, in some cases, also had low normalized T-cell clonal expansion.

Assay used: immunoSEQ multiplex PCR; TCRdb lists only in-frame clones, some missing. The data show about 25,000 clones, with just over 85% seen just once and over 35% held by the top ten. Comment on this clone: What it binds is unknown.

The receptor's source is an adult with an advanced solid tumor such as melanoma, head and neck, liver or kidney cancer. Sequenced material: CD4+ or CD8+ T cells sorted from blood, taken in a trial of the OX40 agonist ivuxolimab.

CDR3 DNA: TGTGCCAGCAGCTTGACGACTAGAGGTTCACCCCTCCACTTT. Translated: CASSLTTRGSPLHF. The chain uses TRBV11-1 and TRBJ1-6; no clear D gene. V was shortened by 3 bases and J by 9 bases, with 12 bases between the two germline ends. The CDR3 runs to 14 residues. Germline V gene sequence: CDR1 SGHAT, CDR2 FQDESV (reference sequence).